The rows below give T cell receptor beta chains drawn from one sample of a study of cytomegalovirus exposure and HLA in healthy donors. Clones were sequenced by immunoSEQ multiplex PCR, and TCRdb holds only the in-frame ones, with some missing. The repertoire holds some 83,000 clones, with roughly 95% as singletons. Sequenced: PBMCs. These receptors were collected from a woman aged 18-29 years in good health and CMV-seropositive. Both conserved end residues are part of each CDR3. Each record gives: D gene, clone size, J gene, V gene, CDR3 protein, CDR3 DNA. The D gene is left open where the match is weak. Size is stated for part of the rows, as once, few or many counts, or as a class when the clone is expanded.

D: .
size: .
J: TRBJ1-2
V: TRBV4-2
CDR3: CASSPSGMRGYTF
DNA: TGTGCCAGCAGCCCCTCGGGTATGCGTGGCTACACCTTC

D: TRBD2
size: once
J: TRBJ2-5
V: TRBV9
CDR3: CASSPHPTSEGETQYF
DNA: TGTGCCAGCAGCCCCCACCCGACTAGCGAGGGGGAGACCCAGTACTTC

D: .
size: once
J: TRBJ1-6
V: TRBV7-9
CDR3: CASSFIGESRPLHF
DNA: TGTGCCAGCAGCTTTATCGGTGAATCCCGGCCCCTCCACTTT

D: TRBD1
size: once
J: TRBJ2-1
V: TRBV19
CDR3: CASSIRQGVNEQFF
DNA: TGTGCCAGTAGTATAAGGCAGGGGGTGAATGAGCAGTTCTTC

D: .
size: .
J: TRBJ1-6
V: TRBV4-2
CDR3: CASSETPPSSPLHF
DNA: TGTGCCAGCAGCGAAACACCTCCCAGTTCACCCCTCCACTTT

D: .
size: .
J: TRBJ1-4
V: TRBV7-3
CDR3: CASSLRQANSEKLFF
DNA: TGTGCCAGCAGCCTAAGACAGGCGAATAGTGAAAAACTGTTTTTT

D: .
size: once
J: TRBJ2-7
V: TRBV11-3
CDR3: CASNTGIQPYEQYF
DNA: TGTGCCAGCAATACCGGGATCCAGCCCTACGAGCAGTACTTC

D: .
size: .
J: TRBJ2-1
V: TRBV28
CDR3: CASSLFPRYNEQFF
DNA: TGTGCCAGCAGTTTATTTCCTCGTTACAATGAGCAGTTCTTC

D: .
size: .
J: TRBJ1-4
V: TRBV28
CDR3: CASSSPGRDEKLFF
DNA: TGTGCCAGCAGTTCCCCGGGCAGGGATGAAAAACTGTTTTTT

D: TRBD1
size: once
J: TRBJ1-1
V: TRBV7-2
CDR3: CASSPRRGRAEAFF
DNA: TGTGCCAGCAGCCCACGGAGGGGGCGGGCTGAAGCTTTCTTT

D: TRBD1
size: .
J: TRBJ1-1
V: TRBV7-2
CDR3: CASRRGGQSNTEAFF
DNA: TGTGCCAGCAGAAGAGGGGGACAGTCGAACACTGAAGCTTTCTTT

D: .
size: .
J: TRBJ1-5
V: TRBV7-2
CDR3: CASSLQGPTIHQPQHF
DNA: TGTGCCAGCAGCTTACAGGGGCCCACCATCCATCAGCCCCAGCATTTT

D: .
size: .
J: TRBJ2-5
V: TRBV19
CDR3: CASSIAGATETQYF
DNA: TGTGCCAGTAGTATCGCAGGGGCCACAGAGACCCAGTACTTC

D: .
size: .
J: TRBJ2-7
V: TRBV7-2
CDR3: CASSLGARARYEQYF
DNA: TGTGCCAGCAGCTTAGGGGCCAGGGCAAGGTACGAGCAGTACTTC

D: .
size: .
J: TRBJ1-5
V: TRBV4-2
CDR3: CASSLFASVGGQPQHF
DNA: TGTGCCAGCAGCCTCTTCGCCTCGGTAGGGGGTCAGCCCCAGCATTTT

D: TRBD1
size: .
J: TRBJ1-5
V: TRBV19
CDR3: CASSTQGAAARNQPQHF
DNA: TGTGCCAGTAGTACACAGGGGGCCGCGGCCCGCAATCAGCCCCAGCATTTT

D: TRBD2
size: .
J: TRBJ2-1
V: TRBV30
CDR3: CAWSVHLAGGGRGNEQFF
DNA: TGTGCCTGGAGTGTACATCTAGCGGGAGGCGGACGGGGGAATGAGCAGTTCTTC

D: TRBD2
size: .
J: TRBJ2-5
V: TRBV7-7
CDR3: CASSSGGSGAQETQYF
DNA: TGTGCCAGCAGCTCGGGGGGGAGCGGGGCTCAAGAGACCCAGTACTTC

D: TRBD1
size: .
J: TRBJ1-3
V: TRBV14
CDR3: CASSHWTGSSGNTIYF
DNA: TGTGCCAGCAGCCATTGGACAGGCAGCTCTGGAAACACCATATATTTT

D: .
size: .
J: TRBJ2-7
V: TRBV4-2
CDR3: CASSHRVSEGYEQYF
DNA: TGTGCCAGCAGCCATCGGGTCTCCGAAGGCTACGAGCAGTACTTC

D: .
size: once
J: TRBJ1-5
V: TRBV6-1
CDR3: CASSEVSAQHF
DNA: TGTGCCAGCAGTGAAGTCTCGGCCCAGCATTTT

D: .
size: .
J: TRBJ1-6
V: TRBV7-3
CDR3: CASSFGGNNSPLHF
DNA: TGTGCCAGCAGCTTCGGGGGGAATAATTCACCCCTCCACTTT

D: TRBD1
size: .
J: TRBJ1-1
V: TRBV6-1
CDR3: CASSEGQGKLVNTEAFF
DNA: TGTGCCAGCAGTGAGGGACAGGGAAAATTGGTGAACACTGAAGCTTTCTTT

D: .
size: few
J: TRBJ1-5
V: TRBV28
CDR3: CASKSGGTYSNQPQHF
DNA: TGTGCCAGCAAATCGGGCGGGACCTATAGCAATCAGCCCCAGCATTTT

D: TRBD1
size: .
J: TRBJ1-4
V: TRBV10-2
CDR3: CASNPRQGSNEKLFF
DNA: TGCGCCAGCAATCCACGACAGGGTTCTAATGAAAAACTGTTTTTT

D: .
size: .
J: TRBJ1-6
V: TRBV6-5
CDR3: CASKIGDHNSPLHF
DNA: TGTGCCAGCAAGATAGGAGACCATAATTCACCCCTCCACTTT

D: .
size: .
J: TRBJ2-7
V: TRBV15
CDR3: CATSQHEGYEQYF
DNA: TGTGCCACCAGCCAGCATGAGGGATACGAGCAGTACTTC

D: .
size: .
J: TRBJ1-1
V: TRBV5-1
CDR3: CASSFKEGRGTEAFF
DNA: TGCGCCAGCAGCTTCAAGGAGGGGCGAGGCACTGAAGCTTTCTTT

D: .
size: .
J: TRBJ2-3
V: TRBV18
CDR3: CASSPRGPTQYF
DNA: TGTGCCAGCTCACCACGAGGCCCCACGCAGTATTTT

D: .
size: .
J: TRBJ1-5
V: TRBV6-6
CDR3: CASSYSLEQPQHF
DNA: TGTGCCAGCAGTTACTCTTTGGAGCAGCCCCAGCATTTT

D: .
size: once
J: TRBJ1-1
V: TRBV28
CDR3: CASSYGVSNTEAFF
DNA: TGTGCCAGCAGTTACGGGGTCAGTAACACTGAAGCTTTCTTT

D: .
size: .
J: TRBJ2-7
V: TRBV6-5
CDR3: CASRKTVRDPYEQYF
DNA: TGTGCCAGCAGAAAGACAGTTAGGGATCCCTACGAGCAGTACTTC

D: TRBD1
size: .
J: TRBJ2-1
V: TRBV28
CDR3: CASSFSTGTDSYNEQFF
DNA: TGTGCCAGCAGTTTTTCTACCGGGACAGACTCCTACAATGAGCAGTTCTTC

D: TRBD1
size: .
J: TRBJ1-5
V: TRBV7-2
CDR3: CASRYADRDHQPQHF
DNA: TGTGCCAGCAGATATGCGGACAGGGATCATCAGCCCCAGCATTTT

D: TRBD1
size: .
J: TRBJ2-2
V: TRBV2
CDR3: CASSGDRAAGELFF
DNA: TGTGCCAGCAGTGGCGACAGGGCGGCCGGGGAGCTGTTTTTT

D: TRBD2
size: .
J: TRBJ2-3
V: TRBV7-3
CDR3: CASSRLAGVDTQYF
DNA: TGTGCCAGCAGCCGGTTGGCGGGGGTGGATACGCAGTATTTT

D: .
size: .
J: TRBJ2-3
V: TRBV11-3
CDR3: CASSLDPFFVGEGDTDTQYF
DNA: TGTGCCAGCAGCTTAGATCCGTTTTTCGTAGGCGAGGGGGACACAGATACGCAGTATTTT

D: .
size: .
J: TRBJ1-5
V: TRBV4-1
CDR3: CASSQDGADYQPQHF
DNA: TGCGCCAGCAGCCAAGATGGGGCAGACTATCAGCCCCAGCATTTT

D: TRBD1
size: .
J: TRBJ2-5
V: TRBV18
CDR3: CASSPQTSGTGEETQYF
DNA: TGTGCCAGCTCACCACAAACATCCGGGACAGGGGAAGAGACCCAGTACTTC

D: TRBD1
size: .
J: TRBJ1-3
V: TRBV5-4
CDR3: CASSFDRASGNTIYF
DNA: TGTGCCAGCAGCTTTGACAGGGCCTCTGGAAACACCATATATTTT

D: .
size: .
J: TRBJ2-5
V: TRBV18
CDR3: CASSPPGGDPQETQYF
DNA: TGTGCCAGCTCACCACCGGGCGGGGATCCGCAAGAGACCCAGTACTTC

D: .
size: .
J: TRBJ2-1
V: TRBV28
CDR3: CASSPHGGGWNEQFF
DNA: TGTGCCAGCAGTCCACACGGGGGAGGATGGAATGAGCAGTTCTTC

D: .
size: .
J: TRBJ1-3
V: TRBV19
CDR3: CASSINQKNGNTIYF
DNA: TGTGCCAGTAGTATCAACCAGAAGAATGGAAACACCATATATTTT

D: TRBD1
size: .
J: TRBJ1-2
V: TRBV5-4
CDR3: CASSRQGPNSNYGYTF
DNA: TGTGCCAGCAGCCGACAGGGGCCAAATTCTAACTATGGCTACACCTTC

D: .
size: .
J: TRBJ1-2
V: TRBV2
CDR3: CASSEQARSYGYTF
DNA: TGTGCCAGCAGTGAACAGGCCCGCTCGTATGGCTACACCTTC

D: .
size: .
J: TRBJ2-7
V: TRBV4-2
CDR3: CASSKEPAVSSYEQYF
DNA: TGTGCCAGCAGCAAGGAGCCAGCGGTGAGCTCCTACGAGCAGTACTTC

D: .
size: .
J: TRBJ2-1
V: TRBV19
CDR3: CASSEGGFVLNEQFF
DNA: TGTGCCAGTAGTGAAGGGGGATTTGTTTTAAATGAGCAGTTCTTC

D: .
size: .
J: TRBJ1-2
V: TRBV23-1
CDR3: CASIGYTF
DNA: TGCGCCAGTATCGGCTACACCTTC

D: .
size: .
J: TRBJ1-1
V: TRBV2
CDR3: CASRLTGMDTEAFF
DNA: TGTGCCAGCAGGTTAACAGGGATGGACACTGAAGCTTTCTTT